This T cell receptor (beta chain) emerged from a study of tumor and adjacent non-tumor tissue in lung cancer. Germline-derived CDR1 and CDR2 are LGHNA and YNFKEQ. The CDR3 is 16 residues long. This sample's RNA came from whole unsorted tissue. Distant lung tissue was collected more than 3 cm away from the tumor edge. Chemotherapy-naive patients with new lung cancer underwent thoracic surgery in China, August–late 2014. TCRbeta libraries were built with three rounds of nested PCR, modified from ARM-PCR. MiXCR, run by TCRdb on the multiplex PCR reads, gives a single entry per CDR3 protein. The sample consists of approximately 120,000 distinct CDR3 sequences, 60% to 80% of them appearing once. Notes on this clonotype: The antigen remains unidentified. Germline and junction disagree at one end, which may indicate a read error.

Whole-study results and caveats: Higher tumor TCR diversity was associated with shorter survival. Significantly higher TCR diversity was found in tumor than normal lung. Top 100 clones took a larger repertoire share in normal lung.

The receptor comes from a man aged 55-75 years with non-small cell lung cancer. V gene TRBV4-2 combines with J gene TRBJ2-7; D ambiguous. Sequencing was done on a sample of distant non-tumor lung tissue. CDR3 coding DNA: TGTGCCAGCAGCCAAACCCTCTCGGACGGCCGCTACGAGCAGTACTTT. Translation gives CASSQTLSDGRYEQYF.